Included here is one T cell receptor (beta chain) sequence, with context. In the authors' methods: Reference gene primer amplification gave estimated nucleated cell counts. The protocol was immunoSEQ multiplex PCR, while the TCRdb copy is restricted to in-frame clones and leaves out a portion. The V and J calls and the clone size are those of that table, but D and trimming were determined from the DNA. Of around 150,000 clones listed, roughly 84% are singletons. Enrollment of patients from Seattle took place during active infection, with longitudinal follow-up. The entry originates in a study of blood T cell repertoires in COVID-19. Whole-study context: Sites across the United States, Italy and Spain contributed samples from acute and convalescent COVID-19. In each case, the material was cDNA or gDNA derived from T cells, B-cell-depleted T cells, or PBMCs.

The V and J ends lost 7 bases and 8 bases respectively, with 11 bases between them. This CDR3 is 11 amino acids long. In germline, CDR1 is LNHDA, CDR2 SQIVND (reference sequence). This chain uses TRBV19 with TRBJ1-1; tentatively, D is TRBD1 (5 bases). Sample: peripheral blood. This sequence was found in a man between 25 and 39 years old with COVID-19, enrolled during active disease. CDR3 bases: TGTGCCAGTATTCGGCAGGGCGAAGCTTTCTTT. The encoded protein is CASIRQGEAFF. The whole variable domain, filled in from reference TRBV19 and TRBJ1-1, reads DGGITQSPKYLFRKEGQNVTLSCEQNLNHDAMYWYRQDPGQGLRLIYYSQIVNDFQKGDIAEGYSVSREKKESFPLTVTSAQKNPTAFYLCASIRQGEAFFGQGTRLTVV.